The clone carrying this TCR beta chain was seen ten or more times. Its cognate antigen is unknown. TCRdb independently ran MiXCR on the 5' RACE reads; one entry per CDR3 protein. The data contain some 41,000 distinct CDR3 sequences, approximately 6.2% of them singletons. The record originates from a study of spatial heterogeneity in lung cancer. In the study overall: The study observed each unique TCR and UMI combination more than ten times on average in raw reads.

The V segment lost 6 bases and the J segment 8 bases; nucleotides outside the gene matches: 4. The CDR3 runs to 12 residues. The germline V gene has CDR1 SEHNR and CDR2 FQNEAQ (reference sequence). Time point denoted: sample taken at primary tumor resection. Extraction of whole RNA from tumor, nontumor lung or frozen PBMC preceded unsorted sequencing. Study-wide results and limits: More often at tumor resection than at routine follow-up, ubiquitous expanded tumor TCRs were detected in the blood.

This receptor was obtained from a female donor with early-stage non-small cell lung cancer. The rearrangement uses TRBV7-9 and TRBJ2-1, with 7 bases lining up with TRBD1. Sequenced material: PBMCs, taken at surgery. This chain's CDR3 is CASRPTGDEQFF. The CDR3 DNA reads TGTGCCAGCAGACCTACAGGGGATGAGCAGTTCTTC.